This TCR beta chain was documented in a study of blood T cell repertoires in COVID-19. Looking at the study overall: Samples of COVID-19 (acute and convalescent) were obtained from the United States, Italy and Spain. Nucleic acid was either cDNA or gDNA, and it came from T cells, B-cell-depleted T cells, or PBMCs.

Per the authors' pipeline: From reference gene primer amplification, estimates of nucleated cell counts were derived. TCRdb's table, derived via immunoSEQ multiplex PCR, lists solely in-frame clones and lacks some. That table furnishes V, J and clone size, whereas the DNA furnished D and trimming. Among around 70,000 clones listed, around 80% were seen once. Germline V lookup: CDR1 MRHNA, CDR2 SNTAGT. Between the trimmed V and J ends, which lost 9 bases and 4 bases, there was a span of 13 bases. This CDR3 spans 13 amino acids. The TCR was taken from a man in his 60s with active or convalescent COVID-19. The material sequenced was peripheral blood. The rearrangement uses TRBV6-4 and TRBJ1-3; the D is unclear. The CDR3 sequence is CARYWQQGNTIYF. In DNA form, the CDR3 reads TGTGCCAGGTATTGGCAACAGGGAAACACCATATATTTT.